The present T cell receptor beta chain was sequenced within a study of control samples from healthy donors and cancer patients. The CDR3 runs to 15 residues. V lost 4 bases to trimming and J lost 3 bases; unmatched junction nucleotides: 6. From germline, CDR1 is WSHSY and CDR2 SAAADI. Produced via immunoSEQ multiplex PCR; TCRdb's table is partial and in-frame only. The sample lists about 140,000 clones; around 92% were seen once. The receptor's source is a man between 25 and 39 years old in good health. The J gene is TRBJ2-3, the V gene TRBV10-2; 8 bases align to TRBD2. The sequencing input was blood. The CDR3 loop is CASSGGTRRTDTQYF. The CDR3 DNA is TGCGCCAGCAGTGGTGGGACTAGAAGGACAGATACGCAGTATTTT.